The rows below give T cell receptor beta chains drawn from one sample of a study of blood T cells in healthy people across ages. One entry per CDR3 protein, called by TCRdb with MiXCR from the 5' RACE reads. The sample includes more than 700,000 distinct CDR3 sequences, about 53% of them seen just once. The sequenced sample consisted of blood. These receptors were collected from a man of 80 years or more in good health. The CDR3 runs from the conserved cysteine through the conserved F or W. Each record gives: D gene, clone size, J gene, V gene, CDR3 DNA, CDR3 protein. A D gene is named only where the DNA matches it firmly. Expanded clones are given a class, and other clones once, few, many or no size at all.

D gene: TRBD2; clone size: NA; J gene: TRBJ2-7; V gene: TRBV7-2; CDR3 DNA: TGTGCCAGCAGCTTAGGGGGCGGGAGAAGGACCTACGAGCAGTACTTC; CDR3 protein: CASSLGGGRRTYEQYF
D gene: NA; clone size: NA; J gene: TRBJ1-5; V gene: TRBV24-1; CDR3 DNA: TGTGCCACCAGTGACCGGGGTGGTCAGCCCCAGCATTTT; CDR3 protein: CATSDRGGQPQHF
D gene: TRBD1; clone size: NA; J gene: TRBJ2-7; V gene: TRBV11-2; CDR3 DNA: TGTGCCAGCAGCGAGGGACAGGGGAACATCTACTACGAGCAGTACTTC; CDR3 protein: CASSEGQGNIYYEQYF
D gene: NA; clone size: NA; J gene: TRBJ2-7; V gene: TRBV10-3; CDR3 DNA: TGTGCCATCAGCCCCGTGGGCGGGATATACAATGAGCAGTACTTC; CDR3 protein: CAISPVGGIYNEQYF
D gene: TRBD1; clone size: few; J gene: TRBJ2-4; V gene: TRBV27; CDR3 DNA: TGTGCCAGCAGTCCGTGGACAGGGGTGTGGGAGCAGTACTTC; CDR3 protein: CASSPWTGVWEQYF
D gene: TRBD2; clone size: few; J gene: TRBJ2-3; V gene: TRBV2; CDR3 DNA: TGTGCCAGCAGTCTAATACTAGCGGTGGAGCACAGATACGCGTATTTT; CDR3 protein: CASSLILAVEHRYAYF
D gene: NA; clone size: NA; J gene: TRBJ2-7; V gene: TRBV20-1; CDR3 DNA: TGCAGTGCCCAGGACAGGCGGACTAGCAGCTACGAGCAGTACTTC; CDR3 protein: CSAQDRRTSSYEQYF
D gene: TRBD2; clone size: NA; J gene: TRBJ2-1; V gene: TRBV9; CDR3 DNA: TGTGCCAGCAGCGAGGGGAGCGGGGGATACAATGAGCAGTTCTTC; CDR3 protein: CASSEGSGGYNEQFF
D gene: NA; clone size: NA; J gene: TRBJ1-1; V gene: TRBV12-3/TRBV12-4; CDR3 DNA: TGTGCCAGCGGCCCGCGGGACCATGAAGCTTTCTTT; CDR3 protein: CASGPRDHEAFF
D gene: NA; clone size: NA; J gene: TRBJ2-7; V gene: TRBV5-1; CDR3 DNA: TGCGCCAGCAGCTTGGATCAGGGTCGGAACTCCTACGAGCAGTACTTC; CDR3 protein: CASSLDQGRNSYEQYF
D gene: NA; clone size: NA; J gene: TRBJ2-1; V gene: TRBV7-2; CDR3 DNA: TGTGCCAGCAGCTTCCGCCGGGAGCGCAATGAGCAGTTCTTC; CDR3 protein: CASSFRRERNEQFF
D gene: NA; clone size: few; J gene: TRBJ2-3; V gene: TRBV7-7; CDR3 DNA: TGTGCCAGCAGCACAGCAGTCGGGGAATACGCGTATTTT; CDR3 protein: CASSTAVGEYAYF
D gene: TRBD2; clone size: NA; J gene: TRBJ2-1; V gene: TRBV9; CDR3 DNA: TGTGCCAGCAGCGTAGGATTGGGACTAGGGAACAATGAGCAGTTCTTC; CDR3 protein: CASSVGLGLGNNEQFF
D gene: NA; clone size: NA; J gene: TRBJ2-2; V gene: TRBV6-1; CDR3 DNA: TGTGCCAGCAGTCCAAGTAGCCCGGACTATCTAGACACCGGGGAGCTGTTTTTT; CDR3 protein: CASSPSSPDYLDTGELFF
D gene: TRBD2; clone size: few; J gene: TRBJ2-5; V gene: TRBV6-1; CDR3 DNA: TGTGCCAGCAGTGAAGACCCTGACCTAGCGGGAGTGAAGAGGGAGACCCAGTACTTC; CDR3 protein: CASSEDPDLAGVKRETQYF
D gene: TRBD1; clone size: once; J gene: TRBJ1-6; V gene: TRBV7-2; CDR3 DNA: TGTGCCAGCAGCTTTCACCGGGACAGGGGCTCCATCAATTCACCCCTCCACTTT; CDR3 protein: CASSFHRDRGSINSPLHF
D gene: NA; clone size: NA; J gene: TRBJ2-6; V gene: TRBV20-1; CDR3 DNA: TGCAGTGCTTACACAGACACGGGGGCCAACGTCCTGACTTTC; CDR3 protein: CSAYTDTGANVLTF
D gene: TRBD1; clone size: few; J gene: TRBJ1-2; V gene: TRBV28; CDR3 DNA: TGTGCCAGCAGTGACAGGGGGCGAAATAACTATGGCTACACCTTC; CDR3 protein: CASSDRGRNNYGYTF
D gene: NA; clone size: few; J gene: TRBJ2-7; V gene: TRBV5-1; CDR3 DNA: TGCGCCAGCAGCTGGGGGGCGCCCGACTCGGGGAACGAGCAGTACTTC; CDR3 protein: CASSWGAPDSGNEQYF
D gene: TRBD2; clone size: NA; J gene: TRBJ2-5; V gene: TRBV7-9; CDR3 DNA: TGTGCCAGCAGCGATACTGGCCTAGGACTAGCGGGGGACGAAGAGACCCAGTACTTC; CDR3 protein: CASSDTGLGLAGDEETQYF
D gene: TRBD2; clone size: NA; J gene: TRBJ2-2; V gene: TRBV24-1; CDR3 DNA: TGTGCCACCAGTGATCCCAGGACTAGCGGGAGGATCGCGAACACCGGGGAGCTGTTTTTT; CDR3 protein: CATSDPRTSGRIANTGELFF
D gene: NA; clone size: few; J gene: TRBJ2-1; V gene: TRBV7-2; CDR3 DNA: TGTGCCAGCAGCTTCCCAGGAACGGAGCAGTTCTTC; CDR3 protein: CASSFPGTEQFF
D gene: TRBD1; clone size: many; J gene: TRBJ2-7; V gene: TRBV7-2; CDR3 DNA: TGTGCCAGCAGCTTACGACAGGGACCCTACGAGCAGTACTTC; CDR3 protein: CASSLRQGPYEQYF
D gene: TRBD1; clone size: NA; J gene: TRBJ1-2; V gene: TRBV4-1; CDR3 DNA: TGCGCCAGCAGCCAATGGGATAGACTAGGGACAGGCGAAGCTAACTATGGCTACACCTTC; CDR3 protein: CASSQWDRLGTGEANYGYTF
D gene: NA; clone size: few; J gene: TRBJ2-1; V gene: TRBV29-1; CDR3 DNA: TGCAGCGTTGAAGCCGACGACCGCTTGCTCTACAATGAGCAGTTCTTC; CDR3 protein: CSVEADDRLLYNEQFF
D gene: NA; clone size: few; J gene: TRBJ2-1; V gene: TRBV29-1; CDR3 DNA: TGCAGCGTTGTGGGGGGGGCCCGCTCCTACAATGAGCAGTTCTTC; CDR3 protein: CSVVGGARSYNEQFF
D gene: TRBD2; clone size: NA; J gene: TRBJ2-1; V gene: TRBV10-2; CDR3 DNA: TGCGCCAGCAGGGGAAGGGACGGGACTAGCGCACACAATGAGCAGTTCTTC; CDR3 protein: CASRGRDGTSAHNEQFF
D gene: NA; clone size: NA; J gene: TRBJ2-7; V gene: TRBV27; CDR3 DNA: TGTGCCAGCAGTTGGCCCGGAGGTAGGGAGCAGTACTTC; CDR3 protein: CASSWPGGREQYF
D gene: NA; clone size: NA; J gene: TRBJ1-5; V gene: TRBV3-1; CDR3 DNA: TGTGCCAGCAGCCAAAGCAGCAATCAGCCCCAGCATTTT; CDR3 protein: CASSQSSNQPQHF
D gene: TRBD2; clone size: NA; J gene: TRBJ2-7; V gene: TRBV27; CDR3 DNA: TGTGCCAGCAGTTTATCCATGGGGATGGTAGCGGGCCCCTACAATGAGCAGTACTTC; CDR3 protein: CASSLSMGMVAGPYNEQYF
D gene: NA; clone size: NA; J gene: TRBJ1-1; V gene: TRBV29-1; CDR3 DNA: TGCAGCGTTGACCCTTCGACAGCCTCGAACACTGATGCTTTCTTT; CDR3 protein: CSVDPSTASNTDAFF
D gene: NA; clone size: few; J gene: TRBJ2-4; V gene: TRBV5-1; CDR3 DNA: TGCGCCAGCAGGGACAACGCCGGTGGTCCCAAAAACATTCAGTACTTC; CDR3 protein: CASRDNAGGPKNIQYF
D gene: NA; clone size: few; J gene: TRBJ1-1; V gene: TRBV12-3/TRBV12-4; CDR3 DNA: TGTGCCAGCAGCTCCGGCATAGGTGAAGCTTTCTTT; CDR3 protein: CASSSGIGEAFF
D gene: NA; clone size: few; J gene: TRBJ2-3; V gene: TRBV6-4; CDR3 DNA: TGTGCCAGCAGTGATGGGGGCGGGAATGCGCAGTATTTT; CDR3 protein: CASSDGGGNAQYF
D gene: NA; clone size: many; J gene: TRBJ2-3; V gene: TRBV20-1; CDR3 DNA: TGCAGTGCTGACGCGGCACGGCCAGATACGCAGTATTTT; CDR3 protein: CSADAARPDTQYF
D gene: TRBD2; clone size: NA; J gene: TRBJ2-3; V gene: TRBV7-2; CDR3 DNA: TGTGCCAGCAGCCCCCATTCAGCGGGAGTCGCAGATACGCAGTATTTT; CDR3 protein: CASSPHSAGVADTQYF
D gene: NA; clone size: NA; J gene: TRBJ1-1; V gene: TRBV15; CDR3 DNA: TGTGCCACCAGCAGTGGGTCGACCGGCGGGGACACTGAAGCTTTCTTT; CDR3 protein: CATSSGSTGGDTEAFF
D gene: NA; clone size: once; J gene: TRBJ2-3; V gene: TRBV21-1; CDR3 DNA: TGTGCCAGCAGCACGAGACAGATTCACAGATACGCGTATTTT; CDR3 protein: CASSTRQIHRYAYF
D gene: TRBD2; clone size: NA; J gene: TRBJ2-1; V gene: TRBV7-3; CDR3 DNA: TGTGCCAGCAGCCCTCTAGCGGGAGTCCTCCGATACAATGAGCAGTTCTTC; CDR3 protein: CASSPLAGVLRYNEQFF
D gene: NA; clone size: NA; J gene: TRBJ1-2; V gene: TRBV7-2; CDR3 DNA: TGTGCCAGCAGCTTAGGGGGGACAACAAACTATGGCTACACCTTC; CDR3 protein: CASSLGGTTNYGYTF
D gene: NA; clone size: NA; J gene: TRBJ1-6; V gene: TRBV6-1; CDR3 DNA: TGTGCCAGCAGAGTTTGGGGTGCGGGATCACCCCTCCACTTT; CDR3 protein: CASRVWGAGSPLHF
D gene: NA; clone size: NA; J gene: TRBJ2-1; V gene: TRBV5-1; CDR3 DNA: TGCGCCAGCAGTTATCCAACCCATGAGCAGTTCTTC; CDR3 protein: CASSYPTHEQFF
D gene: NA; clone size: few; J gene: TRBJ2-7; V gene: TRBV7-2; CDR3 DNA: TGTGCCAGCAGCCCAGAGGTCAGGGTTTACGAGCAGTACTTC; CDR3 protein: CASSPEVRVYEQYF
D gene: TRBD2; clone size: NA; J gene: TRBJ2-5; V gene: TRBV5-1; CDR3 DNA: TGCGCCAGCAGCTCGGGAGGAGCGGGAGTCGGAGAGATCCAGTACTTC; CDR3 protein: CASSSGGAGVGEIQYF
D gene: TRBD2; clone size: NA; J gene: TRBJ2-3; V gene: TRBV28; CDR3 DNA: TGTGCCAGCAGTAGTAGCGGGGGTAGCACAGATACGCAGTATTTT; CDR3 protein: CASSSSGGSTDTQYF
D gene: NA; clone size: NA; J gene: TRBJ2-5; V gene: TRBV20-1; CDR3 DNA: TGCAGTGCTAGAGTACCTAGTGGAGAGACCCAGTACTTC; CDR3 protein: CSARVPSGETQYF
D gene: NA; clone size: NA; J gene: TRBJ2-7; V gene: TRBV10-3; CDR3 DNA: TGTGCCATCAGACAGCTCTACGAGCAGTACTTC; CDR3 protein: CAIRQLYEQYF
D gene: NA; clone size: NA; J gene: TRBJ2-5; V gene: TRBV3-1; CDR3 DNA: TGTGCCAGCAGCCAAGACAGCCCTTGGGGGGAGACCCAGTACTTC; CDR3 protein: CASSQDSPWGETQYF
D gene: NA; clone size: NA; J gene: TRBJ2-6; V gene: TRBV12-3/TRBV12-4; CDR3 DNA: TGTGCCAGCAGTTTTATGGCTGGGGCCAACGTCCTGACTTTC; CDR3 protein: CASSFMAGANVLTF
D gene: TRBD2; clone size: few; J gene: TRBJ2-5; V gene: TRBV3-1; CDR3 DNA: TGTGCCAGCAGCCAATCAGGACTAGCGGATGGACATGAGCAGTACTTC; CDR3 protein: CASSQSGLADGHEQYF
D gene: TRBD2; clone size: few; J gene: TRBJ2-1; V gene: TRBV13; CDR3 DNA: TGTGCCAGCAGCTTAGAAGGGACTCTAGCGGGAATCTACAATGAGCAGTTCTTC; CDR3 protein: CASSLEGTLAGIYNEQFF
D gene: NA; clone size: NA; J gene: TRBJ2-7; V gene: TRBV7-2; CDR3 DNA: TGTGCCAGCAGCCCCCCCGTCTACGAGCAGTACTTC; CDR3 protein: CASSPPVYEQYF
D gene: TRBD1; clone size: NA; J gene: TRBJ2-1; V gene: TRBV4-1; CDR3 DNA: TGCGCCAGCAGCCACCCGGGACAGGGATCCAATGAGCAGTTCTTC; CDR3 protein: CASSHPGQGSNEQFF